This record looks at one T cell receptor (beta chain) sequence and its context. Its antigen is currently unknown. The data were taken from a study of shared clonotypes between healthy human individuals. Study context: Donors had three CD4 naive, three CD4 memory, two CD8 naive and one CD8 memory plate apiece.

Broader study findings: Generally, naive subsets (rather than memory subsets) showed larger estimated richness.

Profiling relied on immunoSEQ multiplex PCR, and the TCRdb table lists in-frame clones only, not all of them. Altogether over a million clones are present, 98% to 99% being singletons, with the ten largest covering 0.36%. All donors were healthy HIV-negative adults lacking recent acute infections or vaccinations. Germline V gene data show CDR1 as SEHNR and CDR2 as FQNEAQ (reference sequence). The CDR3 covers 18 residues. V was pared by 2 bases and J by 0 bases, with 7 bases of the junction left unmatched. The V and J genes are TRBV7-9 and TRBJ2-6; 7 positions agree with TRBD2. Sequenced material: naive CD4+ T cells sorted from blood. Noted subset: CD45RA+ positively selected. This TCR was sampled from a man in his thirties or forties in good health. In nucleotides, the CDR3 is TGTGCCAGCAGCTTATTTGGCGGGGGAGCCTCTGGGGCCAACGTCCTGACTTTC. Translated: CASSLFGGGASGANVLTF.